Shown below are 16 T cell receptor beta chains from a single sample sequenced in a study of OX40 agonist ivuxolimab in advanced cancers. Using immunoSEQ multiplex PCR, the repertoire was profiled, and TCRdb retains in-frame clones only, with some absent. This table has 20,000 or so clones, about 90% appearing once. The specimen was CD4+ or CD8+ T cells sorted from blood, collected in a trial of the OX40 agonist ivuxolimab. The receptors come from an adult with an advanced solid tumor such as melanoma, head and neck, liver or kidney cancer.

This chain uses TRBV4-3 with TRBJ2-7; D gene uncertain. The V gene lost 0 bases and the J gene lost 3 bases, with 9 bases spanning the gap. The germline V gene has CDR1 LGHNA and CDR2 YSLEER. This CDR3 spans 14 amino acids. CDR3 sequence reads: CASSQDLAFYEQYF. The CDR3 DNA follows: TGCGCCAGCAGCCAAGATTTGGCCTTCTACGAGCAGTACTTC.

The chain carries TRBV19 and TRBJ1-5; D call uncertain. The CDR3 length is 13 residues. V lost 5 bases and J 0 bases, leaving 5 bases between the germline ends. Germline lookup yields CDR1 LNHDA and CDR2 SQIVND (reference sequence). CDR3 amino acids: CASSPVSNQPQHF. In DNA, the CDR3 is TGTGCCAGTAGTCCCGTTAGCAATCAGCCCCAGCATTTT.

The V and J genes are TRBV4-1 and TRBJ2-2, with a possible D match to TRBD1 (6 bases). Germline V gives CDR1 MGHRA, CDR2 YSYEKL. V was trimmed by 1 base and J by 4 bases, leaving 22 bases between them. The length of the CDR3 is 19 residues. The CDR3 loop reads CASSQGQAASFEVTGELFF. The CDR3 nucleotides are TGCGCCAGCAGCCAAGGACAGGCAGCTAGCTTTGAGGTCACCGGGGAGCTGTTTTTT.

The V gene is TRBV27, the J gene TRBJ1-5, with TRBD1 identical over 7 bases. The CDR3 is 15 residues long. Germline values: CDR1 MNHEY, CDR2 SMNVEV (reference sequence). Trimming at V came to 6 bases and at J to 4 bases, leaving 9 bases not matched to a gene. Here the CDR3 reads CASSPLTGRNQPQHF. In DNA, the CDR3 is TGTGCCAGCAGCCCGTTGACAGGGAGGAATCAGCCCCAGCATTTT.

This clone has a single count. The CDR3 sequence: CASSPRYTDTQYF. In DNA, the CDR3 is TGTGCCAGCAGCCCGAGATACACAGATACGCAGTATTTT. The gene calls are TRBV7-9 and TRBJ2-3; D remains unclear. V dropped 5 bases and J dropped 2 bases, with 8 bases sitting between them. CDR3 length equals 13 residues. Germline CDR1 reads SEHNR; CDR2 reads FQNEAQ (reference sequence).

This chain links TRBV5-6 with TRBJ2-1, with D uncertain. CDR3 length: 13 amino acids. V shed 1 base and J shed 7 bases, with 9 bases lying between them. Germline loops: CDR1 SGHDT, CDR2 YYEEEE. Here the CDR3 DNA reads TGTGCCAGCAGCTTGTCTAGGAAAAATGAGCAGTTCTTC. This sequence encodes CASSLSRKNEQFF.

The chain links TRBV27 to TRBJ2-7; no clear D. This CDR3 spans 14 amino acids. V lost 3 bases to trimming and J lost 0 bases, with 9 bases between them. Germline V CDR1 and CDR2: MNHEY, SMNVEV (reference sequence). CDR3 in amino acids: CASSFRLSSYEQYF. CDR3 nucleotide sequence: TGTGCCAGCAGTTTTCGGTTGAGCTCCTACGAGCAGTACTTC.

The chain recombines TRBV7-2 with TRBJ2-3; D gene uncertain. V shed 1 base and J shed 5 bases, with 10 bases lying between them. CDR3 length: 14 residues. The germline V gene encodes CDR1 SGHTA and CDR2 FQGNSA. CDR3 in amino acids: CASSLVWPGDTQYF. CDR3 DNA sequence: TGTGCCAGCAGCTTAGTGTGGCCGGGAGATACGCAGTATTTT.

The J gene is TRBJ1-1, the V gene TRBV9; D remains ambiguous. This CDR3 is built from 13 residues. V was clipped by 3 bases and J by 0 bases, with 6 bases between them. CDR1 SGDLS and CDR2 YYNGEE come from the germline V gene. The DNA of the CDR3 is TGTGCCAGCAGCGGAAATTTGAACACTGAAGCTTTCTTT. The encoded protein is CASSGNLNTEAFF.

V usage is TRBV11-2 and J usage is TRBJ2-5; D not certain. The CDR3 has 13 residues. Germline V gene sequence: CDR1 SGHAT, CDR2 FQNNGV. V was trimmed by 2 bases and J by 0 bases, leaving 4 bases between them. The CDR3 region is CASSLNYQETQYF. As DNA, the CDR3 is TGTGCCAGCAGCTTAAACTACCAAGAGACCCAGTACTTC.

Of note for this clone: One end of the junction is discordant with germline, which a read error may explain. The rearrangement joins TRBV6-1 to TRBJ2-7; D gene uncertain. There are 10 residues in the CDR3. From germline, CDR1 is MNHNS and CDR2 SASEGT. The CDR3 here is CASSEGRGPF. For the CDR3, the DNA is TGTGCCAGCAGTGAGGGCCGAGGACCCTTC.

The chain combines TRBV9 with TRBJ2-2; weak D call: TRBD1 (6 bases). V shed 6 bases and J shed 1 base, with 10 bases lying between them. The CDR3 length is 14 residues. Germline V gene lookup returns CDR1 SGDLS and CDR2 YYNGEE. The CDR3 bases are TGTGCCAGCAACTCGGACAGGAACACCGGGGAGCTGTTTTTT. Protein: CASNSDRNTGELFF.

The CDR3: CASSFTSGRGGEQYF. The CDR3 DNA reads TGTGCCAGCAGTTTTACTAGCGGGAGGGGCGGGGAGCAGTACTTC. This rearrangement joins TRBV27 to TRBJ2-7, with TRBD2 identical over 13 bases. This CDR3 comprises 15 residues. Trimming cost V 3 bases and J 7 bases; bases outside gene matches: 6. CDR1 and CDR2 from the germline V gene are MNHEY and SMNVEV (reference sequence).

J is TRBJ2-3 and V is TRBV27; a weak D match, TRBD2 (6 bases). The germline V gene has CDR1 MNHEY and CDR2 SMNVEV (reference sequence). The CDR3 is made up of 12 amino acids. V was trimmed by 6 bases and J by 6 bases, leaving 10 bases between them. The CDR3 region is CASSTGVDTQYF. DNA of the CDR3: TGTGCCAGCAGCACGGGAGTTGATACGCAGTATTTT.

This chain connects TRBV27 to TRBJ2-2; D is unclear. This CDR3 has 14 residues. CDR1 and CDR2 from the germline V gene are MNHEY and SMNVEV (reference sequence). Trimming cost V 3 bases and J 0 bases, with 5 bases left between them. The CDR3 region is CASSFGTNTGELFF. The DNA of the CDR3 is TGTGCCAGCAGTTTCGGCACGAACACCGGGGAGCTGTTTTTT.

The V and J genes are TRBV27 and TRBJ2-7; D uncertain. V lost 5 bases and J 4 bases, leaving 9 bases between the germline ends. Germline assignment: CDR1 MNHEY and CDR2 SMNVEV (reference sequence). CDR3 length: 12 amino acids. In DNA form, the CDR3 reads TGTGCCAGCAGTGCTAACCGGTACGAGCAGTACTTC. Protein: CASSANRYEQYF.